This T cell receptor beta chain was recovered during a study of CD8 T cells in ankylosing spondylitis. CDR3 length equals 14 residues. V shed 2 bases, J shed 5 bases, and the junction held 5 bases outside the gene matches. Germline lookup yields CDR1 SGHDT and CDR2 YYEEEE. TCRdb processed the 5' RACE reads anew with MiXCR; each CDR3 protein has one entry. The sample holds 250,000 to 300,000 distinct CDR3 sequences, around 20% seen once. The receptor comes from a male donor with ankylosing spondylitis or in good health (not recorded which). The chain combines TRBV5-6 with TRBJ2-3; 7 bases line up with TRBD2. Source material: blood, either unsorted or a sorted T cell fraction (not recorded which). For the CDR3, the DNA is TGTGCCAGCAGCTTTGGACTAGGGATAGATACGCAGTATTTT. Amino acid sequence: CASSFGLGIDTQYF.